One sample yielded the 10 T cell receptor beta chains listed below, sequenced in a study of cytomegalovirus exposure and HLA in healthy donors. Use of 60 Vbeta and 13 Jbeta primers characterized the PCR. Sequencing used immunoSEQ multiplex PCR; TCRdb keeps in-frame clones, though not all of them. The sample carries around 150,000 clones, roughly 82% recorded once. Sequenced input: PBMCs. Every receptor here comes from a man aged 50 to 60 in good health and CMV-seropositive.

The chain recombines TRBV2 with TRBJ1-5; tentatively, D is TRBD1 (5 bases). CDR3 length: 14 residues. Germline-derived CDR1 and CDR2 are SNHLY and FYNNEI. V lost 7 bases to trimming and J lost 5 bases, with 15 bases between them. This chain's CDR3 is CASTRWGGDQPQHF. CDR3 nucleotides: TGTGCCAGCACCCGCTGGGGGGGGGATCAGCCCCAGCATTTT.

V gene TRBV19 combines with J gene TRBJ2-7; 10 bases agree with TRBD1. The trim removed 2 bases at V and 6 bases at J, leaving 7 bases unmatched. The CDR3 consists of 15 residues. Per the germline V gene, CDR1 is LNHDA and CDR2 is SQIVND (reference sequence). The CDR3 DNA sequence: TGTGCCAGTAGTATAAGGGGACAGGGGATGGGCGAGCAGTACTTC. This translates into CASSIRGQGMGEQYF.

There are a few counts of this clone. The chain has TRBV7-9 and TRBJ2-2; 7 nucleotides line up with TRBD1. The CDR3 runs 15 residues. With V trimmed by 5 bases and J by 3 bases, 6 bases remained unmatched. Germline V gives CDR1 SEHNR, CDR2 FQNEAQ (reference sequence). The CDR3 here is CASSVRGRDTGELFF. The CDR3 DNA sequence: TGTGCCAGCAGCGTGAGGGGGCGCGACACCGGGGAGCTGTTTTTT.

The rearrangement joins TRBV4-2 to TRBJ2-1; maybe TRBD2 (7 bases). The V and J ends lost 0 bases and 7 bases respectively, with 16 bases between them. CDR3 size: 16 residues. CDR1 and CDR2 from the germline V gene are LGHNA and YNFKEQ. CDR3: CASSQDLGGQWNEQFF. CDR3 coding DNA: TGTGCCAGCAGCCAAGATTTGGGGGGGCAATGGAATGAGCAGTTCTTC.

The rearrangement joins TRBV7-2 to TRBJ2-7, with 8 bases lining up with TRBD2. CDR3 length: 15 amino acids. The junction had 4 bases not matched to a gene; V was cut back by 0 bases and J by 3 bases. Per germline, CDR1 SGHTA and CDR2 FQGNSA. CDR3 nucleotide sequence: TGTGCCAGCAGCTTAGCGTGGCGGGAGGACTACGAGCAGTACTTC. Its translation is CASSLAWREDYEQYF.

This chain connects TRBV19 to TRBJ1-1; D gene unclear. V lost 6 bases and J lost 7, with 18 bases in between. This CDR3 has 14 amino acids. Germline V gene sequence: CDR1 LNHDA, CDR2 SQIVND (reference sequence). CDR3 nucleotide sequence: TGTGCCAGTAGCCTGCCCCCACCAGTGAATGAAGCTTTCTTT. Protein product: CASSLPPPVNEAFF.

The V call is TRBV2, the J call TRBJ2-1; tentatively, D is TRBD2 (5 bases). CDR1 and CDR2 from the germline V gene are SNHLY and FYNNEI. This CDR3 is 13 amino acids long. The V and J ends lost 5 bases and 6 bases respectively, with 11 bases between them. CDR3 DNA sequence: TGTGCCAGCAGTCCCCCCCGGGGCAATGAGCAGTTCTTC. Protein product: CASSPPRGNEQFF.

The rearrangement joins TRBV7-3 to TRBJ2-7; D gene unclear. Germline-derived CDR1 and CDR2 are SGHTA and FQGTGA. CDR3 size: 13 residues. V dropped 0 bases and J dropped 4 bases, with 7 bases sitting between them. The CDR3 reads CASSLTAGYEQYF. As DNA, the CDR3 is TGTGCCAGCAGCTTAACGGCCGGGTACGAGCAGTACTTC.

The chain employs TRBV19 and TRBJ2-3; 7 bases are shared with TRBD1. Germline V gene data show CDR1 as LNHDA and CDR2 as SQIVND (reference sequence). V lost 2 bases to trimming and J lost 0 bases; unmatched junction nucleotides: 2. This CDR3 is built from 15 residues. CDR3 loop: CASSITGDSTDTQYF. As DNA, the CDR3 is TGTGCCAGTAGTATAACAGGGGATAGCACAGATACGCAGTATTTT.

This clone was picked up one time. The chain has TRBV19 and TRBJ2-1; 7 bases fit TRBD1. The CDR3 is made up of 14 amino acids. The V segment lost 4 bases and the J segment 5 bases; nucleotides outside the gene matches: 5. Germline CDR1 is LNHDA and CDR2 is SQIVND (reference sequence). CDR3 loop: CASSRGTVDNEQFF. The CDR3 bases are TGTGCCAGTAGTAGAGGGACAGTCGACAATGAGCAGTTCTTC.